This TCR beta chain was retrieved from a study of shared clonotypes between healthy human individuals (dated by TCRdb to 2020 to 2021). Background for the entire study: Three men and two women, aged 18 to 49 years, made up the cohort. Per donor, three plates each were used for CD4 naive and CD4 memory, two for CD8 naive, and one for CD8 memory. To estimate repertoire size and how much clonotype sharing occurs between individuals, the study deeply sequenced the blood TCR repertoires of 4 to 6 healthy adults. Different laboratories and diverse techniques were used to prepare libraries and sequence TCR repertoires, to increase sequencing depth and limit assay-specific biases. Leukapheresis yielded between about 0.94 and 10 billion PBMCs per donor. Results and caveats for the whole study, not just this receptor: Rarefaction of sorted-subset datasets indicated incomplete sequencing despite the large sequencing depth. Because the study included a small number of donors, the genetic and exposure-history diversity represented was limited. Only blood was sampled, and tissue TCR repertoires likely differ from those in blood. Pairwise subsampling indicated that sequencing depth was expected to affect the degree of clonotype sharing among donors. Sharing across a few donors was observed for approximately 5% of naive CD4, over 3% of naive CD8, roughly 2.3% of memory CD4, and around 0.4% of memory CD8 clonotypes. Naive subsets generally had larger estimated clonotype richness than memory subsets. Clonotypes shared by all four sorted-subset donors showed higher generation probabilities than non-shared clonotypes.

The cysteine opens and the phenylalanine closes a CDR3 of 15 amino acids. Kept here is only the CDR3 DNA, which spans 45 bases and is read in frame from base 1. Per the germline V gene, LGHNA is the CDR1 and YSLEER is the CDR2. Relative to germline, V is 4 bases shorter and J is 1 base shorter, with 12 bases between their ends. Comment on this clone: No cognate antigen has been identified for it. Per-base qualities were not stored, and no clone one base away is much larger.

Using the deep immunoSEQ assay, TCR CDR3 regions were amplified from genomic DNA by multiplex PCR. Extracted genomic DNA from each cell subset was distributed evenly across all wells of several immunoSEQ 96-well plates, and each plate was treated as a replicate. For sorted subsets, around 200 ng genomic DNA, equal to tens of thousands of T cell genomes, was loaded into each replicate PCR. Purified libraries were measured with a Qubit 3.0 fluorometer, size-checked on a Bioanalyzer 2100, and measured again with the KAPA Library Quantification kit. Every immunoSEQ 96-well plate was sequenced on a separate single-read 150-cycle Illumina NextSeq 550 flow cell. As for the original processing: Because only junctional sequences without quality scores were contained in the immunoSEQ output, filtering matching that applied to full-length reads could not be performed. To assign V/J genes and CDR3, sequences were annotated against IMGT germline references using PyIR, a Python wrapper for IgBLAST v1.9. Any read was removed if the V/J assignment was weak (E-value above 1e-6), the CDR3 was missing, or the read contained stop codons, out-of-frame junctions, or ambiguous translated residues. V3J clonotypes were defined as sequences sharing the same inferred V gene, J gene, and CDR3 amino acid sequence. Percentage overlap between repertoires was computed as shared unique clonotypes divided by the size of the smaller repertoire. RTK rarefaction, the Chao1 estimator, and Recon v2.1 estimates of unobserved clonotypes were used to assess repertoire richness. Generation probabilities for all TCRbeta clonotypes obtained by the gDNA method from a handful of donors were computed using OLGA. TCRdb stores this immuneACCESS table with in-frame sequences only. Part of the clones is absent; in the studies checked, under half of the shortfall reflects unresolved V genes, and no reason is known for the rest. Clonal size and the V and J genes are those of that table, whereas D and trimming came from the DNA. Across this sample there are roughly 2,000,000 clones, with approximately 92% seen only once. Of the sample, about 1.7% falls within the top ten clones.

CD8 naive samples were CD45RO-negative cells positively selected for CCR7, giving a CD45RA+CCR7+ population that excluded TemRA cells. Donors were healthy HIV-negative adults with no recently reported acute infections or vaccinations. Every donor was a Caucasian adult residing in Nashville, Tennessee, USA. After blood collection by leukapheresis, PBMCs were isolated using Ficoll-Histopaque density gradient centrifugation and then cryopreserved in the vapor phase of liquid nitrogen. Analytical flow cytometry was used to check the purity and quantity of every magnetically sorted T cell population. Genomic DNA was isolated from each sorted fraction and quantified by UV absorbance on a Nanodrop 2000c.

Input material: naive CD8+ T cells from PBMCs. What this sample's cell subset or site label stands for: CD45RA+CCR7+. The rearrangement combines TRBV4-3 with TRBJ2-3; no D gene can be assigned with confidence. This receptor was identified in a man aged 18-30 years in good health. Some clones in this sample may be carry-over from other donors' samples. CDR3 sequence: CASSPRGLGTDTQYF. The sequence in DNA is TGCGCCAGCAGCCCCCGTGGGCTAGGCACAGATACGCAGTATTTT.